The next 16 T cell receptor beta chains were all read from a single sample in a study of shared clonotypes between healthy human individuals. Repertoires were generated with immunoSEQ multiplex PCR, while TCRdb's copy carries only in-frame clones and drops some. Of about 530,000 clones in the sample, over 60% are singletons; the top ten hold roughly an eighth. Material: PBMCs. These receptor sequences come from a woman aged 40 to 50 in good health. Some clones in this sample may be carry-over from other donors' samples.

This clone was recorded once. The J gene is TRBJ2-1, the V gene TRBV14; no firm D call. This CDR3 region has 16 residues. Trimming removed 0 bases at V and 7 bases at J, with 16 bases between. Germline V gives CDR1 SGHDN, CDR2 FVKESK. CDR3 sequence: CASSQDIRAPPNEQFF. CDR3 bases: TGTGCCAGCAGCCAAGATATACGGGCCCCTCCGAATGAGCAGTTCTTC.

This chain uses TRBV7-8 with TRBJ2-7; D is undetermined. Deletions cut 1 base from V and 2 bases from J, with 9 bases between. This CDR3 is built from 14 residues. Germline V gene data show CDR1 as SGHVS and CDR2 as FQNEAQ. This CDR3 reads CASSLVSGPYEQYF. DNA of the CDR3: TGTGCCAGCAGCTTAGTATCAGGTCCCTACGAGCAGTACTTC.

The sample holds a few counts of this clone. The J gene is TRBJ1-3, the V gene TRBV7-9; D ambiguous. Trimming pared 6 bases from V and 1 base from J, leaving 10 bases between. CDR1 SEHNR and CDR2 FQNEAQ come from the germline V gene (reference sequence). The CDR3 is 14 amino acids. CDR3 sequence: CASSPPVSGNTIYF. The CDR3 DNA reads as TGTGCCAGCAGTCCCCCGGTATCTGGAAACACCATATATTTT. The full variable domain, with the rest looked up from reference TRBV7-9 and TRBJ1-3, is DTGVSQNPRHKITKRGQNVTFRCDPISEHNRLYWYRQTLGQGPEFLTYFQNEAQLEKSRLLSDRFSAERPKGSFSTLEIQRTEQGDSAMYLCASSPPVSGNTIYFGEGSWLTVV.

V is TRBV19 and J is TRBJ2-7, with unresolved D. Per the germline V gene, CDR1 is LNHDA and CDR2 is SQIVND (reference sequence). This CDR3 is 14 amino acids long. V gave up 0 bases and J gave up 1 base, with 7 bases separating them. The CDR3 DNA reads as TGTGCCAGTAGTATAGATCCGGCATCCTACGAGCAGTACTTC. This gives the protein CASSIDPASYEQYF.

The gene calls are TRBV10-3 and TRBJ1-3; D call uncertain. Per the germline V gene, CDR1 is ENHRY and CDR2 is SYGVKD. The CDR3 consists of 14 residues. V lost 6 bases and J lost 0, with 9 bases in between. The CDR3 spells CAISSPSSGNTIYF. CDR3 in DNA: TGTGCCATCAGCTCGCCCAGCTCTGGAAACACCATATATTTT.

This clone has just one count. The chain recombines TRBV9 with TRBJ2-7; 15 bases map to TRBD2. The CDR3 totals 16 residues. Germline values: CDR1 SGDLS, CDR2 YYNGEE. Trimming at V came to 0 bases and at J to 3 bases, leaving 1 base not matched to a gene. The DNA of the CDR3 is TGTGCCAGCAGCGTAGGGACTAGCGGGAGGGGCTACGAGCAGTACTTC. Its protein product is CASSVGTSGRGYEQYF.

The chain employs TRBV25-1 and TRBJ2-2, with D perhaps TRBD2 (6 bases). In germline, CDR1 is MGHDK, CDR2 SYGVNS. V was trimmed by 1 base and J by 2 bases, leaving 8 bases between them. CDR3 length: 15 amino acids. The CDR3: CASSEWGVNTGELFF. DNA of the CDR3: TGTGCCAGCAGTGAATGGGGGGTTAACACCGGGGAGCTGTTTTTT.

This chain joins TRBV6-5 and TRBJ2-1, with D possibly called TRBD1 or TRBD2 (6 bases each). Germline assignment: CDR1 MNHEY and CDR2 SVGAGI. The ends were cut back, 2 bases at V and 3 bases at J, with 14 bases in the middle. The CDR3 runs to 16 residues. DNA for the CDR3: TGTGCCAGCAGTTACGAGGGGGGAGCTCGCTACAATGAGCAGTTCTTC. Translating it yields CASSYEGGARYNEQFF.

CDR3 loop: CASSLESGSSYEQYF. The DNA for the CDR3 is TGCGCCAGCAGCTTGGAAAGCGGGAGTTCCTACGAGCAGTACTTC. The chain is built from TRBV5-1 and TRBJ2-7, with 8 bases aligning to TRBD2. Germline V lookup: CDR1 SGHRS, CDR2 YFSETQ. CDR3 size: 15 residues. With 0 bases clipped from V and 1 base from J, the junction kept 3 bases outside the gene matches.

The chain has TRBV6-5 and TRBJ1-1; D uncertain. The V gene's germline CDR1 is MNHEY and CDR2 SVGAGI. V lost 4 bases, J lost 3 bases, and 15 bases lay in between. This CDR3 has 15 residues. CDR3 nucleotide sequence: TGTGCCAGCAGTTCCGCTGGGGTGTCGGACACTGAAGCTTTCTTT. Protein product: CASSSAGVSDTEAFF.

There are many counts of this clone. The genes are TRBV5-3 and TRBJ2-1; D is unresolved. TRBV5-3 is an open reading frame, and its role is uncertain. There are 15 residues in the CDR3. V was pared by 1 base and J by 0 bases, with 8 bases between. The CDR3 nucleotides read TGTGCCAGAAGCTTGCCCAACACCTCCTACAATGAGCAGTTCTTC. It encodes CARSLPNTSYNEQFF.

The chain joins TRBV14 to TRBJ2-6, with D tentatively TRBD2 (6 bases). Deletions cut 5 bases from V and 0 bases from J, with 20 bases between. In germline, CDR1 is SGHDN, CDR2 FVKESK. The CDR3 runs to 19 residues. The CDR3 DNA sequence: TGTGCCAGCAGCTTACACGGGGGAAATTCGCTCTCTGGGGCCAACGTCCTGACTTTC. As protein: CASSLHGGNSLSGANVLTF.

This chain connects TRBV6-4 to TRBJ2-3; the D gene is possibly TRBD2 (6 bases). Trimming removed 1 base at V and 0 bases at J, with 8 bases between. The CDR3 spans 15 residues. The V gene's germline CDR1 is MRHNA and CDR2 SNTAGT. The CDR3 loop is CASSDYGSSTDTQYF. For the CDR3, the DNA is TGTGCCAGCAGTGACTACGGGAGTAGCACAGATACGCAGTATTTT.

CDR3 region: CASNERGRDYEQYF. The CDR3 DNA reads as TGTGCCAGCAATGAGCGGGGGAGGGACTACGAGCAGTACTTC. The V and J genes are TRBV28 and TRBJ2-7; 8 bases align to TRBD2. The CDR3 contains 14 residues. After removal of 7 bases from V and 3 bases from J, the junction contained 8 bases not matched to a gene. Germline V CDR1 and CDR2: MDHEN, SYDVKM.

This clone was found once. The chain uses TRBV7-9 and TRBJ1-2; the D gene is possibly TRBD1 (5 bases). V shed 5 bases and J shed 7 bases, with 14 bases lying between them. Germline CDR1 is SEHNR and CDR2 is FQNEAQ (reference sequence). The length of the CDR3 is 13 residues. The CDR3 DNA follows: TGTGCCAGCAGCCCTACGACAGATGGTGGCTACACCTTC. It is translated as CASSPTTDGGYTF.

The chain links TRBV6-4 to TRBJ2-3; TRBD2 matches at 10 bases. The CDR3 covers 15 residues. Germline CDR1 reads MRHNA; CDR2 reads SNTAGT. J lost 4 bases, V lost 0 bases, and 1 base had no gene match. Here the CDR3 reads CASSDSLAGADTQYF. The CDR3 DNA reads TGTGCCAGCAGTGACTCGCTAGCGGGAGCAGATACGCAGTATTTT.